This T cell receptor (beta chain) is drawn from a study of Ad26.COV2.S vaccination and SARS-CoV-2 variants. Study-wide results and caveats: In vaccinated individuals, spike-specific CD8+ and CD4+ T cell responses reportedly displayed substantial breadth.

The CDR3 consists of 14 residues. Germline assignment: CDR1 SGHTA and CDR2 FQGNSA. V was clipped by 6 bases and J by 5 bases; unmatched bases: 5. This table comes from immunoSEQ multiplex PCR, and its TCRdb copy is limited to in-frame clones, with some not included. The sample carries approximately 480,000 clones, roughly nine tenths recorded once. Treatment denoted: around 19 received Ad26.COV2.S at low or high dose, single or two shots; roughly 5 received placebo; per-sample allocation not given. Sampling happened 63 days after the first vaccine or placebo injection. About this clone: The antigen is unknown.

The sample here was peripheral blood, taken in a trial of Ad26.COV2.S vaccine versus placebo. The chain couples TRBV7-2 to TRBJ2-3, with 10 bases lining up with TRBD2. The TCR originated in a person aged 18-60 years who received the Ad26.COV2.S COVID-19 vaccine or a placebo. CDR3 protein: CASRRTSGVDTQYF. Here the CDR3 DNA reads TGTGCCAGCAGGCGGACTAGCGGAGTAGATACGCAGTATTTT. Full variable domain (rest looked up from reference TRBV7-2 and TRBJ2-3): GAGVSQSPSNKVTEKGKDVELRCDPISGHTALYWYRQSLGQGLEFLIYFQGNSAPDKSGLPSDRFSAERTGGSVSTLTIQRTQQEDSAVYLCASRRTSGVDTQYFGPGTRLTVL.